This T cell receptor beta chain was profiled in a study of blood T cell repertoires in COVID-19. V shed 0 bases and J 13 bases; nucleotides not matched to a gene: 5. This CDR3 is built from 13 residues. Germline CDR1 LGHNA, CDR2 YSLEER. Sequencing used immunoSEQ multiplex PCR; TCRdb keeps in-frame clones, though not all of them. Here the sample spans around 300,000 clones, about four fifths being singletons. This clone was observed many times. Sequencing was performed on peripheral blood. The TCR comes from a woman between 50 and 59 years old who had recovered from COVID-19. This rearrangement joins TRBV4-3 to TRBJ2-1, with 8 bases aligning to TRBD2. In DNA, the CDR3 is TGCGCCAGCAGCCAAGATACTAGCGGTATACAGTTCTTC. Translation: CASSQDTSGIQFF.